The sequence of this T cell receptor beta chain was determined in a study of identical twins. Study outcomes and limitations: Reduced insertions were recorded for abundant cord blood beta clonotypes, with no such pattern in memory repertoires. Conclusions rested on cross-sectional statistics rather than following the same donors.

Turning to this clonotype: The antigen is unknown.

A universal primer site came from template switching; cDNA carried unique molecular identifiers. TCRdb fed the 5' RACE reads into MiXCR, producing one record per CDR3 protein. The data hold a few hundred thousand distinct CDR3 sequences, with about 15% observed a single time. J was trimmed by 4 bases and V by 4 bases; bases with no gene match: 8. Germline V gene data show CDR1 as SGHRS and CDR2 as YFSETQ. The CDR3 runs to 17 residues. In addition, the sample was reused for a study of yellow fever vaccine responses in identical twins.

The TCR was taken from a woman younger than 30 in good health. What was sequenced was CD4+ T cells sorted from blood. The chain employs TRBV5-1 and TRBJ2-3, with TRBD2 identical over 14 bases. This CDR3 reads CASSTGTSGSWADTQYF. Here the CDR3 DNA reads TGCGCCAGCAGCACGGGGACTAGCGGGAGTTGGGCAGATACGCAGTATTTT.